This TCR beta chain derives from a study of T cell responses to AZD1222 COVID-19 vaccine. Study results and limitations: It should be noted that donors were predominantly white British and more often female, and clonal diversity was possibly underestimated.

The V gene end was trimmed by 5 bases and the J gene end by 3 bases; junction bases not matched to a gene: 9. Germline V gene data show CDR1 as GTSNPN and CDR2 as SVGIG (reference sequence). The CDR3 extends over 16 amino acids. Regarding this clone: Its antigen is unknown.

Sequencing used immunoSEQ multiplex PCR; TCRdb keeps in-frame clones, though not all of them. This sample has 25,000 or so clones, with roughly 90% found just once. Here the sequenced sample was peripheral blood, taken 28 days after the second AZD1222 dose. The chain is built from TRBV30 and TRBJ2-7; 14 positions agree with TRBD2. The TCR was taken from an adult who received the AZD1222 COVID-19 vaccine. CDR3 amino acids: CAWQGLAGAQGYEQYF. In DNA form, the CDR3 reads TGTGCCTGGCAGGGACTAGCGGGGGCACAGGGCTACGAGCAGTACTTC.